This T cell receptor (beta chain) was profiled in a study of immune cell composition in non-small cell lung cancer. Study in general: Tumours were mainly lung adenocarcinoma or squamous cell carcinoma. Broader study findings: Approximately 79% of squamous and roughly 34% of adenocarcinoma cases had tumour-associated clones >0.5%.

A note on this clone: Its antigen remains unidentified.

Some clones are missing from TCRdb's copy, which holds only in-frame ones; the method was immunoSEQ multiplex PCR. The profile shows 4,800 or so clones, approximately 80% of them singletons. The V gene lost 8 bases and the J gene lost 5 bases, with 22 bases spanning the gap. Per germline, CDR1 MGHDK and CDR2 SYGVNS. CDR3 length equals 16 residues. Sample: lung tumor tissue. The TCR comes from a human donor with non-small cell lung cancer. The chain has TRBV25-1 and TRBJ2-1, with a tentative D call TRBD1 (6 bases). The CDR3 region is CASAQIGAGAHNEQFF. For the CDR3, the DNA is TGTGCCAGCGCCCAAATAGGGGCAGGGGCTCACAATGAGCAGTTCTTC.